A single sample gave rise to the 21 T cell receptor beta chains below, sequenced in a study of T cell changes during pregnancy in multiple sclerosis. TCRdb's table, derived via immunoSEQ multiplex PCR, lists solely in-frame clones and lacks some. This table holds some 30,000 clones, just over 90% found once. This material consisted of CD8+ T cells from peripheral blood mononuclear cells, taken in the second trimester of pregnancy. The receptors were gathered from a female donor with multiple sclerosis, enrolled in a pregnancy study.

The genes are TRBV6-5 and TRBJ2-2, with a possible D match to TRBD1 (6 bases). This CDR3 is built from 15 residues. V shed 0 bases and J shed 1 base, with 6 bases lying between them. Germline CDR1 and CDR2: MNHEY and SVGAGI. The CDR3 loop reads CASSYSTGNTGELFF. The CDR3 DNA is TGTGCCAGCAGTTACTCGACAGGGAACACCGGGGAGCTGTTTTTT.

J is TRBJ2-1 and V is TRBV19; TRBD1 aligns across 7 bases. Germline-derived CDR1 and CDR2 are LNHDA and SQIVND (reference sequence). Germline trimming cut 5 bases from V and 7 bases from J; bases unmatched to any gene: 5. The CDR3 spans 13 residues. DNA of the CDR3: TGTGCCAGTAGTTGGACAGGCTGGAATGAGCAGTTCTTC. This codes for CASSWTGWNEQFF.

This clone was seen only once. The chain recombines TRBV7-9 with TRBJ2-1, with a tentative D call TRBD1 (6 bases). The CDR3 is made up of 14 amino acids. Germline V gene lookup returns CDR1 SEHNR and CDR2 FQNEAQ (reference sequence). The V and J ends lost 1 base and 10 bases respectively, with 14 bases between them. CDR3 nucleotides: TGTGCCAGCAGCTTAGTAGCAGGGGCGGCAGAGCAGTTCTTC. Residues: CASSLVAGAAEQFF.

The chain is built from TRBV5-4 and TRBJ2-2, with 8 positions matching TRBD2. The CDR3 runs 15 residues. Trimming took 0 bases from V and 6 from J; bases not matched to a gene: 4. CDR1 and CDR2 (germline): SGHNT, YYREEE (reference sequence). The CDR3 nucleotides read TGTGCCAGCAGCTTGGGCAGCGGGAGACCCGGGGAGCTGTTTTTT. Its protein is CASSLGSGRPGELFF. The entire variable domain, with the rest obtained from reference TRBV5-4 and TRBJ2-2, is as follows: ETGVTQSPTHLIKTRGQQVTLRCSSQSGHNTVSWYQQALGQGPQFIFQYYREEENGRGNFPPRFSGLQFPNYSSELNVNALELDDSALYLCASSLGSGRPGELFFGEGSRLTVL.

The chain is built from TRBV4-1 and TRBJ2-5; TRBD1 matches at 10 bases. Looked up from germline, CDR1 is MGHRA and CDR2 is YSYEKL. The CDR3 loop spans 16 amino acids. Trimming removed 0 bases from V and 4 bases from J; junction bases left unmatched: 5. This CDR3 reads CASSQDETGGTETQYF. CDR3 nucleotides: TGCGCCAGCAGCCAAGATGAGACAGGGGGCACAGAGACCCAGTACTTC.

This chain joins TRBV15 and TRBJ2-7, with D possibly being TRBD1 (5 bases). Germline CDR1 and CDR2: LNHNV and YYDKDF (reference sequence). CDR3 length: 14 amino acids. With 0 bases removed from V and 1 base from J, the gap between germline ends came to 7 bases. CDR3 in DNA: TGTGCCACCAGCAGAGACAGGGATTCCTACGAGCAGTACTTC. As protein: CATSRDRDSYEQYF.

The CDR3 protein is CASSPTSNEQFF. As DNA, the CDR3 is TGTGCCAGCAGTCCCACGAGCAATGAGCAGTTCTTC. The V call is TRBV5-4, the J call TRBJ2-1; D gene ambiguous. Germline assignment: CDR1 SGHNT and CDR2 YYREEE (reference sequence). This CDR3 region has 12 residues. V was pared by 5 bases and J by 6 bases, with 9 bases between.

The chain joins TRBV28 to TRBJ2-1; 10 nucleotides agree with TRBD2. The V gene's germline CDR1 is MDHEN and CDR2 SYDVKM. The V gene end was trimmed by 3 bases and the J gene end by 8 bases; junction bases not matched to a gene: 7. The CDR3 covers 15 residues. The CDR3 DNA sequence: TGTGCCAGCAGTTTCTGGCTAGCGGGAGTTCATGAGCAGTTCTTC. Its protein product is CASSFWLAGVHEQFF.

The chain recombines TRBV5-1 with TRBJ2-5; D is undetermined. Trimming took 0 bases from V and 5 from J, leaving 11 bases between them. Germline V CDR1 and CDR2: SGHRS, YFSETQ. This CDR3 comprises 14 residues. CDR3 in amino acids: CASSLEWSGETQYF. In nucleotides, the CDR3 is TGCGCCAGCAGCTTGGAATGGTCCGGGGAGACCCAGTACTTC.

The chain recombines TRBV7-2 with TRBJ1-5; no firm D call. The germline V gene encodes CDR1 SGHTA and CDR2 FQGNSA. The CDR3 extends over 15 amino acids. Trimming stripped 1 base from V and 1 base from J, with 8 bases between. The CDR3 is CASSLDSGSNQPQHF. CDR3 nucleotides: TGTGCCAGCAGCTTAGACAGCGGGAGCAATCAGCCCCAGCATTTT.

The chain carries TRBV9 and TRBJ2-5; maybe TRBD2 (7 bases). V was cut by 0 bases and J by 1 base, with 10 bases left in between. The CDR3 has 15 residues. CDR1 and CDR2 (germline): SGDLS, YYNGEE. The CDR3 reads CASSVGGGAQETQYF. The CDR3 DNA sequence: TGTGCCAGCAGCGTAGGAGGGGGGGCCCAAGAGACCCAGTACTTC. Complete variable domain (other parts from reference TRBV9 and TRBJ2-5): DSGVTQTPKHLITATGQRVTLRCSPRSGDLSVYWYQQSLDQGLQFLIQYYNGEERAKGNILERFSAQQFPDLHSELNLSSLELGDSALYFCASSVGGGAQETQYFGPGTRLLVL.

The J gene is TRBJ2-2, the V gene TRBV30, with TRBD1 as a possible D gene (5 bases). CDR3 length: 13 residues. The ends were cut back, 0 bases at V and 7 bases at J, with 9 bases in the middle. CDR1 and CDR2 from the germline V gene are GTSNPN and SVGIG (reference sequence). CDR3 sequence (DNA): TGTGCCTGGAGTGTAAGGGGTGTCGGGGAGCTGTTTTTT. The encoded protein is CAWSVRGVGELFF.

The chain combines TRBV9 with TRBJ1-2, with 9 bases identical to TRBD1. CDR1 is SGDLS and CDR2 is YYNGEE in the germline V gene. The CDR3 is 14 amino acids. With V trimmed by 0 bases and J by 4 bases, 1 base remained unmatched. The CDR3 loop reads CASSVGTGAYGYTF. CDR3 sequence (DNA): TGTGCCAGCAGCGTAGGGACAGGGGCCTATGGCTACACCTTC.

V and J are TRBV27 and TRBJ2-7; D may be TRBD1 (6 bases). The CDR3 is 12 amino acids. The germline gives CDR1 MNHEY, CDR2 SMNVEV (reference sequence). The V end lost 5 bases, the J end lost 4 bases, and 9 bases lay between the germline ends. This CDR3 reads CASSPQGYEQYF. In DNA form, the CDR3 reads TGTGCCAGCAGTCCACAGGGATACGAGCAGTACTTC.

This chain links TRBV4-1 with TRBJ1-1; perhaps TRBD1 as D (5 bases). Germline CDR1 reads MGHRA; CDR2 reads YSYEKL. V lost 2 bases, J lost 1 base, and 8 bases lay in between. The CDR3 contains 14 residues. CDR3 residues: CASSQTGENTEAFF. The CDR3 nucleotides read TGCGCCAGCAGCCAAACGGGGGAGAACACTGAAGCTTTCTTT.

V gene TRBV18 combines with J gene TRBJ1-4; TRBD1 matches 9 bases. This CDR3 has 15 amino acids. CDR1 is KGHSH and CDR2 is LQKENI in the germline V gene. V lost 3 bases, J lost 5 bases, and 4 bases stayed unmatched. In nucleotides, the CDR3 is TGTGCCAGCTCACCCCGGACAGGGGCGAATGAAAAACTGTTTTTT. It yields the protein CASSPRTGANEKLFF. The entire variable domain, with the rest obtained from reference TRBV18 and TRBJ1-4, is as follows: NAGVMQNPRHLVRRRGQEARLRCSPMKGHSHVYWYRQLPEEGLKFMVYLQKENIIDESGMPKERFSAEFPKEGPSILRIQQVVRGDSAAYFCASSPRTGANEKLFFGSGTQLSVL.

In DNA, the CDR3 is TGTGCCATCGGGGGGTCTCTAGCGCGGAATGAGCAGTTCTTC. It yields the protein CAIGGSLARNEQFF. V is TRBV19 and J is TRBJ2-1; 7 positions agree with TRBD2. The CDR3 spans 14 residues. Germline lookup yields CDR1 LNHDA and CDR2 SQIVND (reference sequence). V shed 10 bases and J 7 bases; nucleotides not matched to a gene: 13.

V is TRBV6-5 and J is TRBJ1-5, with 7 positions matching TRBD1. The CDR3 loop spans 14 amino acids. Trimming at V came to 6 bases and at J to 5 bases, leaving 7 bases not matched to a gene. The germline V gene has CDR1 MNHEY and CDR2 SVGAGI. As DNA, the CDR3 is TGTGCCAGCAGACAGGGGATTAAGGATCAGCCCCAGCATTTT. This translates into CASRQGIKDQPQHF.

The sample holds a few counts of this clone. This chain joins TRBV19 and TRBJ2-7; tentatively, D is TRBD1 (5 bases). V gave up 5 bases and J gave up 5 bases, with 25 bases separating them. Germline values: CDR1 LNHDA, CDR2 SQIVND (reference sequence). This CDR3 is 17 amino acids long. The CDR3 spells CASSLALGQGERDEQYF. The CDR3, as DNA: TGTGCCAGTAGTTTAGCCCTGGGCCAGGGTGAAAGAGACGAGCAGTACTTC. The full variable domain, in which reference TRBV19 and TRBJ2-7 provide the parts outside the CDR3, is DGGITQSPKYLFRKEGQNVTLSCEQNLNHDAMYWYRQDPGQGLRLIYYSQIVNDFQKGDIAEGYSVSREKKESFPLTVTSAQKNPTAFYLCASSLALGQGERDEQYFGPGTRLTVT.

The rearrangement joins TRBV5-8 to TRBJ2-7, with TRBD2 matching over 9 bases. V shed 2 bases, J shed 3 bases, and the junction held 6 bases outside the gene matches. The CDR3 is made up of 15 amino acids. Germline CDR1 is SGHTS and CDR2 is YDEGEE. The CDR3 DNA reads TGTGCCAGCAGCTTAGCGGGAGGATGGTTCTACGAGCAGTACTTC. Encoded protein: CASSLAGGWFYEQYF.

V gene TRBV7-9 combines with J gene TRBJ2-1, with 8 nucleotides matching TRBD1. The V and J ends lost 6 bases and 7 bases, in that order; junction bases with no gene match: 8. This CDR3 comprises 14 residues. Germline CDR1 and CDR2: SEHNR and FQNEAQ (reference sequence). Here the CDR3 DNA reads TGTGCCAGCAGTCAATGGGGACAGGTGAATGAGCAGTTCTTC. It encodes CASSQWGQVNEQFF.